This TCR beta chain derives from a study of coeliac disease. About the study: Coeliac patients had newly diagnosed active disease, refractory type I disease, or gluten-free diet control.

Clones were sequenced by immunoSEQ multiplex PCR, and TCRdb holds only the in-frame ones, with some missing. The sample consists of 3,500 to 4,500 clones, less than 70% of them appearing once. The CDR3 length is 14 residues. The germline V gene has CDR1 ENHRY and CDR2 SYGVKD. The ends were cut back, 3 bases at V and 5 bases at J, with 13 bases in the middle. Whole-study findings and limits: Lamina propria and intraepithelial cell fractions may contain each other's cells. Largely private TRB repertoires meant most sequences were sample-unique. Active celiac intraepithelial and lamina propria samples had lower TRB and TRG clonality than control samples. The authors considered this approach unsuitable for unbiased detection of gliadin-specific T cells.

About this clone itself: What it binds is not known.

The sample was intraepithelial lymphocytes from the gut. V and J are TRBV10-3 and TRBJ2-5; D unclear. The receptor was derived from a woman under 30 with active celiac disease. The CDR3 DNA reads TGTGCCATCAGTGAAAATAGTGGTAGCGAGACCCAGTACTTC. This codes for CAISENSGSETQYF.